This T cell receptor (beta chain) derives from a study of regulatory T cells in long-lasting Graves disease. Trimming cost V 8 bases and J 1 base, with 8 bases left between them. The CDR3 length is 12 residues. Germline-derived CDR1 and CDR2 are MDHEN and SYDVKM. About this clonotype itself: This clone may be a read error of a much larger clone one base away.

Time point described: persistent/refractory GD, antithyroid drugs over 5 years with positive TRAb. The TCR library was made from RNA that had been extracted from PBMCs in TRIzol. It was American Thyroid Association guidelines that determined Graves' disease diagnosis. Researchers made TCR beta libraries by using iRepertoire HTBI primers and running Arm-PCR on CDR3 regions. Using its own MiXCR run on the multiplex PCR reads, TCRdb lists one record per CDR3 protein. This repertoire shows fewer than 600,000 distinct CDR3 sequences, about 20% found once; its top ten account for about an eighth. The chain carries TRBV28 and TRBJ1-1; no firm D call. This TCR was sampled from a female donor with Graves disease. Specimen: peripheral blood mononuclear cells (PBMCs), collected when the disease was refractory, from a patient treated with antithyroid drugs. In DNA form, the CDR3 reads TGTGCCAGCTACCAAGCGAACACTGAAGCTTTCTTT. Translated: CASYQANTEAFF.